This TCR beta chain was recorded in a study of T-cell reconstitution after alpha-beta-depleted transplantation in children. The study's findings and limits: About two months after transplant, alpha-beta T cells reportedly came from several hundred expanded graft clones. Surviving recipient T cells and intrathymic progenitors accounted for some patients' high TCRbeta diversity at day 60. T-cell counts and diversity at one year post-transplant came mainly from newly produced T cells.

The CDR3 has 15 residues. CDR1 and CDR2 (germline): MDHEN, SYDVKM. The V gene lost 2 bases and the J gene lost 1 base, with 10 bases spanning the gap. Worth noting for this clonotype: Antigen unknown.

The library targeted TCRbeta and was prepared with unique molecular identifiers. MiXCR, run by TCRdb on the PCR reads, gives a single entry per CDR3 protein. The sample records 300,000 to 400,000 distinct CDR3 sequences, around 16% being singletons. Material: PBMCs, mostly from graft donor cells, obtained 360 days after TCRalphabeta/CD19-depleted stem cell transplant. This TCR was recovered from a male patient between 2 and 9 years old who had a stem cell transplant for acute lymphoblastic leukemia, so the T cells may come from the graft donor. V is TRBV28 and J is TRBJ2-3; D unresolved. The CDR3 loop reads CASSLRLVGTDTQYF. CDR3 nucleotides: TGTGCCAGCAGTTTACGGCTTGTCGGCACAGATACGCAGTATTTT.